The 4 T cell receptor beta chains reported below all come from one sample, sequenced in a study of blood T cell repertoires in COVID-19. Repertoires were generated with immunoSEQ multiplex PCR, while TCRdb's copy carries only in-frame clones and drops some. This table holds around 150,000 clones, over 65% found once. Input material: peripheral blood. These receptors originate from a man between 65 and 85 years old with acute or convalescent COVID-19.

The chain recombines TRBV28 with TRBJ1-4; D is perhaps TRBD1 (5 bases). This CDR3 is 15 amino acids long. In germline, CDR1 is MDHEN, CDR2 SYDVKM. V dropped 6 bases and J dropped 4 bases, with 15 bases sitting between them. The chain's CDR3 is CASSPPLGGNEKLFF. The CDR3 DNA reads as TGTGCCAGCAGCCCCCCTTTGGGGGGTAATGAAAAACTGTTTTTT.

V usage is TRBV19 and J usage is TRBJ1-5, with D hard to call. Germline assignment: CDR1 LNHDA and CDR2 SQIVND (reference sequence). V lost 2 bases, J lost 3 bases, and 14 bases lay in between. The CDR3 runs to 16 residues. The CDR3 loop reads CASSIMVAAPNQPQHF. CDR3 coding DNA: TGTGCCAGTAGTATAATGGTCGCGGCACCCAATCAGCCCCAGCATTTT.

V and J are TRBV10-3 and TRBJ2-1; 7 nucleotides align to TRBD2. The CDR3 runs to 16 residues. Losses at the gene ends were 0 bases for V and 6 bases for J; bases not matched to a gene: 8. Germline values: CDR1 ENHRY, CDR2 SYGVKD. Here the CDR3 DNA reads TGTGCCATCAGTGAGTCGGGAGGGAGGCTCAGCAATGAGCAGTTCTTC. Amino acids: CAISESGGRLSNEQFF.

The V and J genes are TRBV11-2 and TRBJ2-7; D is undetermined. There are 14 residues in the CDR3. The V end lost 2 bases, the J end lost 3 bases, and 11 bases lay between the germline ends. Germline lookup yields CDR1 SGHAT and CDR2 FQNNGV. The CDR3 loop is CASSLNSGRYEQYF. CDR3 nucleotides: TGTGCCAGCAGCTTAAATTCGGGTCGCTACGAGCAGTACTTC. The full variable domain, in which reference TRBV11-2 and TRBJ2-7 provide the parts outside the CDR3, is EAGVAQSPRYKIIEKRQSVAFWCNPISGHATLYWYQQILGQGPKLLIQFQNNGVVDDSQLPKDRFSAERLKGVDSTLKIQPAKLEDSAVYLCASSLNSGRYEQYFGPGTRLTVT.